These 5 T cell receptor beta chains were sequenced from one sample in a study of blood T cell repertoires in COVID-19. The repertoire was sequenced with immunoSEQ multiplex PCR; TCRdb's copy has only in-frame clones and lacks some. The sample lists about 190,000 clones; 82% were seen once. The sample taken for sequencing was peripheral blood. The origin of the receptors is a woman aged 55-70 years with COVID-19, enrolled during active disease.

The CDR3 protein is CASSERGLESEQFF. CDR3 DNA: TGTGCCAGCAGTGAGAGGGGACTAGAGAGTGAGCAGTTCTTC. This chain connects TRBV6-1 to TRBJ2-1; 8 positions match TRBD2. The V segment lost 3 bases and the J segment 9 bases; nucleotides outside the gene matches: 7. CDR1 MNHNS and CDR2 SASEGT come from the germline V gene. The CDR3 is 14 residues long.

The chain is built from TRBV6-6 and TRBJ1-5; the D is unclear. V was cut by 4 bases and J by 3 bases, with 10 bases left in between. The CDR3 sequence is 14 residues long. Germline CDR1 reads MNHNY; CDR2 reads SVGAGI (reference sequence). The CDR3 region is CASSWEQFNQPQHF. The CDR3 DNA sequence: TGTGCCAGCAGTTGGGAGCAGTTCAATCAGCCCCAGCATTTT.

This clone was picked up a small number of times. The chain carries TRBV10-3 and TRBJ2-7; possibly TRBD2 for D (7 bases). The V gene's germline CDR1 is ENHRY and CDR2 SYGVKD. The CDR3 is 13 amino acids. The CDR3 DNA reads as TGTGCGGCAAAGGGGGGGCCCTCCTACGAGCAGTACTTC. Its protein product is CAAKGGPSYEQYF.

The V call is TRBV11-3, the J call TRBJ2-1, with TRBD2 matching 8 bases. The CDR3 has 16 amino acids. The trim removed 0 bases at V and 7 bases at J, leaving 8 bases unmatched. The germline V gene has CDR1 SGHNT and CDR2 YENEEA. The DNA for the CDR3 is TGTGCCAGCAGCTTAGATTTGGCGGGAGGTTCTAATGAGCAGTTCTTC. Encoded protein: CASSLDLAGGSNEQFF.

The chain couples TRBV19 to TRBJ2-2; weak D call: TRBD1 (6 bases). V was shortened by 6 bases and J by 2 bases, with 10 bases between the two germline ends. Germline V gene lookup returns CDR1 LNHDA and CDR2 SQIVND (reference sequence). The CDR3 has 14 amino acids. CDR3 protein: CASRRDTNTGELFF. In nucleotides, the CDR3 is TGTGCCAGTAGAAGGGACACCAACACCGGGGAGCTGTTTTTT.